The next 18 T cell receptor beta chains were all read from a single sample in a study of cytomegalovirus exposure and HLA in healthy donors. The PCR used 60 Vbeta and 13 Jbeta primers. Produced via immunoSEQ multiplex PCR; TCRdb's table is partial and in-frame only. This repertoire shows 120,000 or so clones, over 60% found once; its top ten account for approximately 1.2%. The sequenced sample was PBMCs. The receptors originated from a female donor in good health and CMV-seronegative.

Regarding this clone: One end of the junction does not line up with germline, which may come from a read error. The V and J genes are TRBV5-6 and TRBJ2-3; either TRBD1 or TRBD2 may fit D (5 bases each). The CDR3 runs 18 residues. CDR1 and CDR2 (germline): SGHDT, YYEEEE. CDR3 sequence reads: CASSLGETLVLSTDTQCF. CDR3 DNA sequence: TGTGCCAGCAGCCTGGGGGAGACACTAGTGCTCAGCACAGATACGCAGTGTTTT.

CDR3 sequence (DNA): TGTGCCAGCAGTCGGAACAGGCTAGCGGATGAGCAGTTCTTC. It encodes CASSRNRLADEQFF. The rearrangement joins TRBV28 to TRBJ2-1; 7 bases map to TRBD2. The CDR3 covers 14 residues. Germline V gene lookup returns CDR1 MDHEN and CDR2 SYDVKM. With V trimmed by 5 bases and J by 8 bases, 9 bases remained unmatched.

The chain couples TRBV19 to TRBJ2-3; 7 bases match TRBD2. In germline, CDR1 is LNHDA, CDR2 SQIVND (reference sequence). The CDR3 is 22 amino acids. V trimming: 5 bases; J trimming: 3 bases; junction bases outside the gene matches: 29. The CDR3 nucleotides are TGTGCCAGTAGTCCGGGAAGGGGAGGAATACTAGCGACTATTGGTGGTACAGATACGCAGTATTTT. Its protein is CASSPGRGGILATIGGTDTQYF.

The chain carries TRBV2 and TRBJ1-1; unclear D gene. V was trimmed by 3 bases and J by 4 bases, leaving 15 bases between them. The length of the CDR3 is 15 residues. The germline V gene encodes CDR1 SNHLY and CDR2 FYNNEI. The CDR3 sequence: CASSDGRGGLTEAFF. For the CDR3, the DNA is TGTGCCAGCAGTGACGGACGGGGTGGACTCACTGAAGCTTTCTTT.

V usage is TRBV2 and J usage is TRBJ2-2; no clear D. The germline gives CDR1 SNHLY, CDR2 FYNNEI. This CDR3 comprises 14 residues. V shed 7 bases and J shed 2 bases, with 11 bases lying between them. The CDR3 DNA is TGTGCCAGCACGCCCACTTATAACACCGGGGAGCTGTTTTTT. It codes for CASTPTYNTGELFF.

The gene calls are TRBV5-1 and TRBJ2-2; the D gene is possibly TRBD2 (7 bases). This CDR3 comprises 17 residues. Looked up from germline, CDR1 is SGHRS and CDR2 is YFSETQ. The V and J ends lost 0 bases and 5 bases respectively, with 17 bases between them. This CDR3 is CASSLAPGGGGTGELFF. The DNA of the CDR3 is TGCGCCAGCAGCTTGGCCCCCGGGGGCGGGGGTACCGGGGAGCTGTTTTTT.

CDR3 bases: TGTGCCAGCAGCCCCCGTTCGTCGAGCATTCAGTACTTC. Encoded protein: CASSPRSSSIQYF. The chain links TRBV11-1 to TRBJ2-4; D gene uncertain. CDR1 is SGHAT and CDR2 is FQDESV in the germline V gene (reference sequence). The CDR3 is 13 residues long. The V end was cut by 5 bases, the J end by 9 bases, with 14 bases between.

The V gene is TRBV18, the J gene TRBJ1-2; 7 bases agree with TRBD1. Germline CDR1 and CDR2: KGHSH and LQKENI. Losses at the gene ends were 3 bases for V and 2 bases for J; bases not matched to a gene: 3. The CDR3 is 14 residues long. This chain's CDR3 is CASSPRQGNYGYTF. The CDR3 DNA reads TGTGCCAGCTCACCCCGACAGGGCAACTATGGCTACACCTTC.

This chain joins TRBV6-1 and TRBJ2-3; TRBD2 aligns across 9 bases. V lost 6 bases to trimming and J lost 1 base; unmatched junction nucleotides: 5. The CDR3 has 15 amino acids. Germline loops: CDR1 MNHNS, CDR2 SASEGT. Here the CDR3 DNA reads TGTGCCAGCAGATCCGCGGGGGGGGGCACAGATACGCAGTATTTT. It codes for CASRSAGGGTDTQYF.

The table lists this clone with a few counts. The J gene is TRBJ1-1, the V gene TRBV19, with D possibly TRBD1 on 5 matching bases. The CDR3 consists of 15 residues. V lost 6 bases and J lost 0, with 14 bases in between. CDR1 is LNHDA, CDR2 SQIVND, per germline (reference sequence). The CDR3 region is CASRRDSLLNTEAFF. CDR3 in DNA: TGTGCCAGTAGGAGAGACAGTCTACTGAACACTGAAGCTTTCTTT.

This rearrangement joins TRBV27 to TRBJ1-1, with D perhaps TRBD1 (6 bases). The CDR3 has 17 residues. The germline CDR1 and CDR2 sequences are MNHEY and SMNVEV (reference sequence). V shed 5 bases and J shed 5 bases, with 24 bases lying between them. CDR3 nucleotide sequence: TGTGCCAGCAGTACCTATCGGGGGGAGGGGGGTACTACTGAAGCTTTCTTT. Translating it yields CASSTYRGEGGTTEAFF.

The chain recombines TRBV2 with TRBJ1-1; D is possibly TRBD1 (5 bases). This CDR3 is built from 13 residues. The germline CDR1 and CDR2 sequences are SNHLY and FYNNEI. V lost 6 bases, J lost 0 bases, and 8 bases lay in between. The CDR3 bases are TGTGCCAGCAGCAGGGCCATGAACACTGAAGCTTTCTTT. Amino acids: CASSRAMNTEAFF.

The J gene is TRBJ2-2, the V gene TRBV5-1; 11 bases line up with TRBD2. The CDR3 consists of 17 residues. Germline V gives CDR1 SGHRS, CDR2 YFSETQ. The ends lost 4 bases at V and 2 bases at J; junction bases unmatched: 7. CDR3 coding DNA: TGCGCCAGCAGCGTTGGGACTAGCGGAGTAAACACCGGGGAGCTGTTTTTT. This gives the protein CASSVGTSGVNTGELFF.

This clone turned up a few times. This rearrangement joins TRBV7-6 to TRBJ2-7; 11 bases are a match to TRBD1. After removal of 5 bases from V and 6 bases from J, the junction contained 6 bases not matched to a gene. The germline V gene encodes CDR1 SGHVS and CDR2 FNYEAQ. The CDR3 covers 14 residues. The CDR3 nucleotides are TGTGCCAGCAGCCAAGGACAGGGGGCGATCGAGCAGTACTTC. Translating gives CASSQGQGAIEQYF.

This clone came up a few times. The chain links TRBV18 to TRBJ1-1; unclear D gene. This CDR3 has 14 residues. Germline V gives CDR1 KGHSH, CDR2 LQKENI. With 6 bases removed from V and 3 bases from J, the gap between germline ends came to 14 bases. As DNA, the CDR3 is TGTGCCAGCTCGGGAGGACCGGGTCACACTGAAGCTTTCTTT. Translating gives CASSGGPGHTEAFF.

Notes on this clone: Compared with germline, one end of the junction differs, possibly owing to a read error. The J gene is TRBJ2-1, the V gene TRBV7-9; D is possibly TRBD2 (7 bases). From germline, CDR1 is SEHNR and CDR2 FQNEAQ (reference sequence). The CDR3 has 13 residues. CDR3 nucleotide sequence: TGTTCCAGCAGCGGAACAGGGAGGGGTGAGCAGTTCTTC. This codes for CSSSGTGRGEQFF.

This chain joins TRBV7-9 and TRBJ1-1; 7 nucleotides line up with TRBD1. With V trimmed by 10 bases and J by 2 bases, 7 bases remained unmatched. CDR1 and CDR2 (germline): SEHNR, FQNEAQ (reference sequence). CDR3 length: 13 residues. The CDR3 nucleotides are TGTGCCAACACCGGGACAGATAACACTGAAGCTTTCTTT. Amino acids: CANTGTDNTEAFF.

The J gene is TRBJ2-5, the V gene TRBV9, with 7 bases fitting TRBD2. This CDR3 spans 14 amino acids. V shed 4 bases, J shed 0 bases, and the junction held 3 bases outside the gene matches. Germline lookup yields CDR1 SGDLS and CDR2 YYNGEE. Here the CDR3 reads CASSLGGNQETQYF. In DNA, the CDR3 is TGTGCCAGCAGCCTCGGGGGGAACCAAGAGACCCAGTACTTC.